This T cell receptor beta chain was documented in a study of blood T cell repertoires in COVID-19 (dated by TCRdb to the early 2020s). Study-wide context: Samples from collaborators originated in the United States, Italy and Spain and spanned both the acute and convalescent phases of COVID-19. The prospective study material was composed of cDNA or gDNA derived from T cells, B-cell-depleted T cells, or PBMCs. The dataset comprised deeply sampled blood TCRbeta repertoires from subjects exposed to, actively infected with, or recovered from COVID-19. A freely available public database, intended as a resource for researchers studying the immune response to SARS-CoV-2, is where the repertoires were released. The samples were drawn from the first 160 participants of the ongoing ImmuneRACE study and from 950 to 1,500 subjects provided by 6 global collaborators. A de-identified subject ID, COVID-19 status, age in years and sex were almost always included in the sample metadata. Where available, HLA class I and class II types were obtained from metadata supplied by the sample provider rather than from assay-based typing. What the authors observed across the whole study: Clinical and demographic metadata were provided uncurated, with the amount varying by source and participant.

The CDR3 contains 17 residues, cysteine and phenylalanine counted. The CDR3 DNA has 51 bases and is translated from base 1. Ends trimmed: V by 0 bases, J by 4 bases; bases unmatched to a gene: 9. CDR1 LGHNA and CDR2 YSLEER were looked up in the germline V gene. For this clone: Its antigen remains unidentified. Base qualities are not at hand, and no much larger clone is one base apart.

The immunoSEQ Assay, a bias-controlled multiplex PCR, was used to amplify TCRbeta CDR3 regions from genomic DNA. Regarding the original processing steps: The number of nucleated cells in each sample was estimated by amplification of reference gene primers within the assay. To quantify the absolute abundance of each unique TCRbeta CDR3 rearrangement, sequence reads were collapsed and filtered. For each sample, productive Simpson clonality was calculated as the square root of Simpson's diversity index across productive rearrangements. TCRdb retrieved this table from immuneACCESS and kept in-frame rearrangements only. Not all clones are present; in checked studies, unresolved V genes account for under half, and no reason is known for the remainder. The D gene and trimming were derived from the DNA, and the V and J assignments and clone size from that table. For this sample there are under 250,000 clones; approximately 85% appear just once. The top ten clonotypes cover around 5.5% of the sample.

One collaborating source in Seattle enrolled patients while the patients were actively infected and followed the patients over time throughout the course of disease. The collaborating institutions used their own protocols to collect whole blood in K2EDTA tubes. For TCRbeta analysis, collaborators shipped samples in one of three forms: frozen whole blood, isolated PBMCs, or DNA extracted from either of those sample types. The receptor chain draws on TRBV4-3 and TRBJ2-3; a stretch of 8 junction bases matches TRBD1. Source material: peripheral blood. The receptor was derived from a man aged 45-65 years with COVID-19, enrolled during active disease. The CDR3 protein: CASSQDRADRGADTQYF. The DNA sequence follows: TGCGCCAGCAGCCAAGATCGAGCAGACAGGGGAGCAGATACGCAGTATTTT.